The clone carrying this T cell receptor beta chain turned up a few times. As yet, its antigen is unknown. These data are taken from a study of human T cells and chemical hapten exposure. Whole-study context: Minor pooled library volume differences mainly drove per-sample TCR yield variation. Findings and caveats of the study: With regard to DPC sensitization, TCRs above 1 in 1000 frequency did not change.

CDR3 length: 14 amino acids. V dropped 2 bases and J dropped 5 bases, with 13 bases sitting between them. In germline, CDR1 is SGHDT, CDR2 YYEEEE. Unique molecular identifiers were attached to individual cDNA molecules during library preparation. In the original analysis: The median was about 96,000 TCRs per sample, ranging roughly 20,000 to 690,600. TCRdb re-called the reads with MiXCR, one entry per CDR3 protein. These V and J calls are TCRdb output, not the study's own analysis. The sample holds 95,000 to 150,000 distinct CDR3 sequences, over 7.5% seen once. Sequencing started from total RNA isolated from unfractionated whole blood.

Sample: whole blood. This chain joins TRBV5-6 and TRBJ1-1; D is perhaps TRBD1 (6 bases). This clonotype was obtained from a human donor in good health. Some clones in this sample may be carry-over from other donors' samples. CDR3 sequence reads: CASSFYRAGTEAFF. Written as DNA, the CDR3 is TGTGCCAGCAGCTTTTACAGGGCGGGAACTGAAGCTTTCTTT.